Many counts were recorded for the clone carrying this T cell receptor (beta chain). The antigen remains unidentified. This specimen belongs to a study of T cells in Graves' hyperthyroidism and ophthalmopathy. Study outcomes and limitations: Ophthalmopathy and stable hyperthyroidism were separated by a 13 V-J model. Model output signaled ophthalmopathy a median around 6.9 months ahead of onset.

TCR beta CDR3 sequences were amplified from RNA transcripts. The HTBI primer set was used in a first-round RT-PCR of the TCR CDR3. MiXCR was run by TCRdb on the multiplex PCR reads, yielding one entry per CDR3 protein. The table lists nearly 250,000 distinct CDR3 sequences, approximately 16% of them singletons. The CDR3 runs 12 residues. Trimming left V 7 bases short and J 3 bases short, with 10 bases between. Germline CDR1 reads SEHNR; CDR2 reads FQNEAQ (reference sequence). Each 10 ml fresh peripheral blood draw supplied the PBMCs. The chain carries TRBV7-9 and TRBJ2-7; D is unclear. Material: blood. This sequence was found in a woman younger than 35 with Graves' ophthalmopathy. The CDR3, as DNA: TGTGCCAGCACGACGGCTGACTACGAGCAGTACTTC. This gives the protein CASTTADYEQYF.